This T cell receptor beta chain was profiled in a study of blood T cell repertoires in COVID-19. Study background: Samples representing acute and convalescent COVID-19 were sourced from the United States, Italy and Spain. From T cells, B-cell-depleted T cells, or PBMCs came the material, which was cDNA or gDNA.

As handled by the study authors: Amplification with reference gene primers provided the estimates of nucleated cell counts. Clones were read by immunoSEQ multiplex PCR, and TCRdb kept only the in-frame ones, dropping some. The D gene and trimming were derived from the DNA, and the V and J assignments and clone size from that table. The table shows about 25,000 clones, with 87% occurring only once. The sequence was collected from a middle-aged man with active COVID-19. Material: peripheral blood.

CDR3 residues: CASSRVSGHAGTQYF. The CDR3 DNA is TGTGCCAGCAGCCGGGTTAGCGGGCATGCGGGGACCCAGTACTTC. The chain couples TRBV7-9 to TRBJ2-5; 7 bases agree with TRBD2. V dropped 5 bases and J dropped 7; count of bases not matched to a gene: 13. This CDR3 is 15 amino acids long. Germline V gene lookup returns CDR1 SEHNR and CDR2 FQNEAQ (reference sequence).